These 9 T cell receptor beta chains were sequenced from one sample in a study of T cell changes during pregnancy in multiple sclerosis. The data were produced by immunoSEQ multiplex PCR, yet TCRdb's version contains in-frame clones alone and is incomplete. This table has just under 100,000 clones, approximately 94% appearing once. The source material was peripheral blood, sampled after pregnancy. The receptors were sampled from a female donor with multiple sclerosis, enrolled in a pregnancy study.

The rearrangement joins TRBV19 to TRBJ2-3; the D gene is possibly TRBD1 (6 bases). This CDR3 has 14 amino acids. V was cut by 5 bases and J by 0 bases, with 9 bases left in between. Germline loops: CDR1 LNHDA, CDR2 SQIVND (reference sequence). Here the CDR3 DNA reads TGTGCCAGTAGTTGGGGGCCGAGCACAGATACGCAGTATTTT. It yields the protein CASSWGPSTDTQYF.

The chain uses TRBV6-5 and TRBJ2-2, with 7 bases matching TRBD1. The CDR3 is made up of 15 amino acids. CDR1 MNHEY and CDR2 SVGAGI come from the germline V gene. Trimming took 6 bases from V and 5 from J; bases not matched to a gene: 9. CDR3 nucleotide sequence: TGTGCCAGCAGGAGTGGGACAGAGATTACCGGGGAGCTGTTTTTT. This sequence encodes CASRSGTEITGELFF.

This clone was detected only a few times. The genes are TRBV30 and TRBJ1-3; D is unclear. The CDR3 extends over 10 amino acids. Trimming shortened V by 4 bases and J by 8 bases, and 6 bases separated the two germline ends. Germline values: CDR1 GTSNPN, CDR2 SVGIG (reference sequence). The CDR3 sequence: CAWNFDTIYF. CDR3 coding DNA: TGTGCCTGGAACTTCGACACCATATATTTT.

The rearrangement links TRBV7-6 to TRBJ2-1, with 10 bases aligning to TRBD2. This CDR3 contains 18 residues. Germline CDR1 is SGHVS and CDR2 is FNYEAQ. V lost 1 base to trimming and J lost 0 bases; unmatched junction nucleotides: 6. The CDR3 is CASSLEAGLAASYNEQFF. CDR3 nucleotide sequence: TGTGCCAGCAGCTTAGAGGCAGGACTAGCGGCCTCCTACAATGAGCAGTTCTTC.

The rearrangement uses TRBV30 and TRBJ2-1, with 10 bases fitting TRBD2. The V segment lost 2 bases and the J segment 4 bases; nucleotides outside the gene matches: 5. From germline, CDR1 is GTSNPN and CDR2 SVGIG (reference sequence). The CDR3 covers 15 residues. CDR3 sequence reads: CAWSSLAGIYNEQFF. DNA of the CDR3: TGTGCCTGGAGTTCACTAGCGGGAATTTACAATGAGCAGTTCTTC.

This clone was recorded a few times. The gene calls are TRBV10-3 and TRBJ2-7, with 9 bases aligning to TRBD1. Germline-derived CDR1 and CDR2 are ENHRY and SYGVKD. This CDR3 has 13 amino acids. With V trimmed by 4 bases and J by 7 bases, 5 bases remained unmatched. CDR3 sequence: CAISGTGTGEQYF. Written as DNA, the CDR3 is TGTGCCATCAGTGGAACCGGGACAGGGGAGCAGTACTTC.

For this clone: This specimen includes other DNA sequences encoding the same CDR3. The CDR3 DNA follows: TGTGCCAGCCGCGGGACTAGCGGGAGTATCTACGAGCAGTACTTC. Translating it yields CASRGTSGSIYEQYF. This chain connects TRBV27 to TRBJ2-7; 14 bases are shared with TRBD2. The J segment lost 3 bases and the V segment lost 8 bases, leaving 6 bases of the junction unmatched. CDR3 size: 15 residues. Germline loops: CDR1 MNHEY, CDR2 SMNVEV (reference sequence).

CDR3 in amino acids: CASSKGTGLDTEAFF. The CDR3, as DNA: TGTGCCAGTAGTAAGGGGACAGGGTTGGACACTGAAGCTTTCTTT. The gene calls are TRBV19 and TRBJ1-1; 9 bases are shared with TRBD1. Trimming took 4 bases from V and 3 from J; bases not matched to a gene: 6. CDR3 size: 15 residues. Per germline, CDR1 LNHDA and CDR2 SQIVND (reference sequence). Drawing the rest from reference TRBV19 and TRBJ1-1, the complete variable domain is DGGITQSPKYLFRKEGQNVTLSCEQNLNHDAMYWYRQDPGQGLRLIYYSQIVNDFQKGDIAEGYSVSREKKESFPLTVTSAQKNPTAFYLCASSKGTGLDTEAFFGQGTRLTVV.

The chain links TRBV30 to TRBJ1-1; D is uncertain. Germline loops: CDR1 GTSNPN, CDR2 SVGIG (reference sequence). V gave up 1 base and J gave up 3 bases, with 9 bases separating them. The CDR3 length is 13 residues. CDR3 sequence (DNA): TGTGCCTGGAGTGCAGGAGGAGACACTGAAGCTTTCTTT. It is translated as CAWSAGGDTEAFF.